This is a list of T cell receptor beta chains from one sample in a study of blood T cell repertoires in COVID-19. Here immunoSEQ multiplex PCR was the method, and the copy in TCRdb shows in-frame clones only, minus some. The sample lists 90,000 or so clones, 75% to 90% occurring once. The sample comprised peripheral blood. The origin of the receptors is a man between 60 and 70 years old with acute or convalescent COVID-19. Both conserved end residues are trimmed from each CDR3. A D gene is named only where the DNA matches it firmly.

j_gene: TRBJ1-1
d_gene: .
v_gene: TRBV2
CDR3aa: ASNTNMNTEAF

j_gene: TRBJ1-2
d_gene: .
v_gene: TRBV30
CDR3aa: AWTRTALSYGYT

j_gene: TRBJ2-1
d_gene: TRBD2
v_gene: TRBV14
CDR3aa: ASSRGLAGARNEQF

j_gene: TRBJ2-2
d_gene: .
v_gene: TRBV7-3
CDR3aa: ASSLSGNTGELF

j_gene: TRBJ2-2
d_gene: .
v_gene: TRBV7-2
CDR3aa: ASSPRQIGELF

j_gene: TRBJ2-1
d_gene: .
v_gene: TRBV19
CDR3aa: ASSIPGVGDEQF

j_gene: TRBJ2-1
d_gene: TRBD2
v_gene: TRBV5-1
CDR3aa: ASSLALTSHEQF

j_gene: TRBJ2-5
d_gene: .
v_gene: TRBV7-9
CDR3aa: ASSLGKASGLQETQY

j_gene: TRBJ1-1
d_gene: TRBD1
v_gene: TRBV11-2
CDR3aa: ASSWGTVNTEAF

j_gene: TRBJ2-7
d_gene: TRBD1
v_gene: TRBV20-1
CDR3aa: SATGGEQY

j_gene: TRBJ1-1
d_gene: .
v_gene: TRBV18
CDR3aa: ASSPATQTMNTEAF

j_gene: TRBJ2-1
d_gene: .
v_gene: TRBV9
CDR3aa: ASSVDPVTYNEQF

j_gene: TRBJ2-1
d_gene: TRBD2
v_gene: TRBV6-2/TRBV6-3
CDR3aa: ASSLYGASGNNEQF

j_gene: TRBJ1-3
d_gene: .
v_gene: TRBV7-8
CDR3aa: ASSFAGSGNTIY

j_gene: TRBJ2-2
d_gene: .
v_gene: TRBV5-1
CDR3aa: ASSLGGAVGELF

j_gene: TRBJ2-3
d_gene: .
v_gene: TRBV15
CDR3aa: ATNTGFGADTQY

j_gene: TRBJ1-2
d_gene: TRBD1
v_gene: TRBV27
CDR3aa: ASSYLPTQGQGNGYT

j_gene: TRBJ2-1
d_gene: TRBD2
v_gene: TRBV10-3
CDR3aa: AISSGGAGNEQF

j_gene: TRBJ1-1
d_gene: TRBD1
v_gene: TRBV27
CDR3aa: ASSPWTGVDTEAF

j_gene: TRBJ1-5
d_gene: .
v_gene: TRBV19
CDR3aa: ASSPRQGQIQPQH

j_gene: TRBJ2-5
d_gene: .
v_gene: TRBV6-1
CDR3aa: ASSEALRSEETQY

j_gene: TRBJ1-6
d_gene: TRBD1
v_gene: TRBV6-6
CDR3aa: ASSYSQGRNSPLH

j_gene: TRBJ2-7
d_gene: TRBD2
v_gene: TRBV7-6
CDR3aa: ASSLSGGSSYEQY

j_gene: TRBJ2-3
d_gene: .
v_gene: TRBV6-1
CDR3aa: ASSDFRGGRTDTQY

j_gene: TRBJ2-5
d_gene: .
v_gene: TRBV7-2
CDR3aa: ASSSFRGGGETQY

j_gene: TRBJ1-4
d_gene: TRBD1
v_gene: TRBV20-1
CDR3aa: SASTGQGLEKLF

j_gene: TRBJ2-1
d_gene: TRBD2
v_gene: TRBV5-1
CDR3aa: ASSLGLAGGNYNEQF

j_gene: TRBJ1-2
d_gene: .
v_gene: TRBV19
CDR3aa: ASSTQTGPYGYT

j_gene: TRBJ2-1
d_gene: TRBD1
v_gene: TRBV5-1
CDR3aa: ASSPDRGGQF

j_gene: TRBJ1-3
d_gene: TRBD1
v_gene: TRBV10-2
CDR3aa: ASSERQGAYGNTIY

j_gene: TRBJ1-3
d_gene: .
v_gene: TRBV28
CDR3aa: ASSFEGNTIY

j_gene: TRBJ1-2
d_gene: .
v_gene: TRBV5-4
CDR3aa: ASSIGQTPNYGYT

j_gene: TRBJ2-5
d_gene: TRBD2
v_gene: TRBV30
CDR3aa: AWRKAGGQETQY

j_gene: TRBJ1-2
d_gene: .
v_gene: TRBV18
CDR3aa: ASSPSGDHGYT

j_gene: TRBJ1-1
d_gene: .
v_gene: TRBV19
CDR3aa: ASTQLGRGVNTEAF

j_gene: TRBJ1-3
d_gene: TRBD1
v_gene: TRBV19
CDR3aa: ASSEDRASGNTIY

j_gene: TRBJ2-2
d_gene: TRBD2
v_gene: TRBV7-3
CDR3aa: ASSPQGSAGGYTGELF

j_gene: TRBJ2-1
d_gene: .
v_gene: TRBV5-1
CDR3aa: ASSLTGTYNEQF

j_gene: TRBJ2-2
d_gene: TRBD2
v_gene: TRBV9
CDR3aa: ASSVSPGGETGELF

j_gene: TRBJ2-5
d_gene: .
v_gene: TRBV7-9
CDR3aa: ASSLAGGTGAQY

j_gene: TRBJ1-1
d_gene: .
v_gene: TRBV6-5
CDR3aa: ASSYSHRAWNTEAF

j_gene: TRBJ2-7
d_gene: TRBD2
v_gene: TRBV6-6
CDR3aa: ASAAGGPYEQY

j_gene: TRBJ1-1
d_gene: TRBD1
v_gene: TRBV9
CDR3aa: ASSGQGSPEAF

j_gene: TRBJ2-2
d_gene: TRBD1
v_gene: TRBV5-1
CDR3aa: ASSLKGQGAGELF